Presented here are 26 T cell receptor beta chains from one specimen sequenced in a study of blood T cell repertoires in COVID-19. Repertoires were generated with immunoSEQ multiplex PCR, while TCRdb's copy carries only in-frame clones and drops some. The sample comprises approximately 45,000 clones, approximately 87% of which are singletons, and under 2.5% rests with the top ten. The sequenced sample consisted of peripheral blood. Receptors originate from a woman older than 75 with COVID-19, enrolled during active disease.

The chain links TRBV7-3 to TRBJ2-1, with 7 nucleotides matching TRBD1. The V gene end was trimmed by 5 bases and the J gene end by 7 bases; junction bases not matched to a gene: 11. CDR3 length: 15 amino acids. Germline assignment: CDR1 SGHTA and CDR2 FQGTGA. The chain's CDR3 is CASSLQGPANNEQFF. CDR3 in DNA: TGTGCCAGCAGCCTACAGGGGCCAGCAAATAATGAGCAGTTCTTC.

The rearrangement links TRBV3-1 (or the pseudogene TRBV3-2) to TRBJ2-3; a weak D match, TRBD1 (5 bases). CDR3 size: 15 residues. In germline, CDR1 is LGHDT, CDR2 YNNKEL (reference sequence). Trimming cost V 4 bases and J 0 bases, with 11 bases left between them. DNA of the CDR3: TGTGCCAGCAGCCCAAGGGGAACTAGCACAGATACGCAGTATTTT. It codes for CASSPRGTSTDTQYF.

The chain couples TRBV5-4 to TRBJ1-1; 7 nucleotides line up with TRBD1. CDR3 size: 14 residues. Germline values: CDR1 SGHNT, CDR2 YYREEE (reference sequence). The trim removed 0 bases at V and 3 bases at J, leaving 2 bases unmatched. The DNA of the CDR3 is TGTGCCAGCAGCTTGGAGGGGGCTTACACTGAAGCTTTCTTT. Protein sequence: CASSLEGAYTEAFF.

The chain combines TRBV18 with TRBJ1-2; 11 nucleotides line up with TRBD1. The CDR3 sequence is 15 residues long. J gave up 6 bases and V 3 bases, and 6 bases lay outside the gene matches. The V gene's germline CDR1 is KGHSH and CDR2 LQKENI. The CDR3 loop reads CASSPTGQGENGYTF. DNA for the CDR3: TGTGCCAGCTCACCGACGGGACAGGGGGAGAATGGCTACACCTTC.

The J gene is TRBJ1-4, the V gene TRBV18; 8 bases fit TRBD1. CDR1 is KGHSH, CDR2 LQKENI, per germline. V lost 1 base, J lost 6 bases, and 4 bases stayed unmatched. This CDR3 region has 15 residues. The CDR3 DNA is TGTGCCAGCTCACCACGACAGGGGTCTTATGAAAAACTGTTTTTT. This sequence encodes CASSPRQGSYEKLFF.

The V gene is TRBV19, the J gene TRBJ1-6, with D unresolved. The CDR3 spans 13 residues. V was shortened by 4 bases and J by 8 bases, with 9 bases between the two germline ends. Germline V gene sequence: CDR1 LNHDA, CDR2 SQIVND (reference sequence). CDR3 loop: CASSTMGDSPLHF. The CDR3 DNA is TGTGCCAGTAGTACCATGGGAGATTCACCCCTCCACTTT.

The rearrangement uses TRBV3-1 (or the pseudogene TRBV3-2) and TRBJ1-6, with D possibly being TRBD1 (6 bases). Germline V gene sequence: CDR1 LGHDT, CDR2 YNNKEL (reference sequence). The V gene lost 4 bases and the J gene lost 5 bases, with 15 bases spanning the gap. The CDR3 totals 16 residues. The CDR3 reads CASSPPRAGDNSPLHF. DNA of the CDR3: TGTGCCAGCAGCCCGCCCAGGGCAGGGGATAATTCACCCCTCCACTTT.

The CDR3 reads CSVEGRTGRNQPQHF. CDR3 nucleotide sequence: TGCAGCGTTGAAGGTAGGACAGGGCGCAATCAGCCCCAGCATTTT. This chain links TRBV29-1 with TRBJ1-5; 8 positions agree with TRBD1. Losses at the gene ends were 1 base for V and 2 bases for J; bases not matched to a gene: 4. The CDR3 is 15 amino acids. The V gene's germline CDR1 is SQVTM and CDR2 ANQGSEA. Full variable domain (outside the CDR3, taken from reference TRBV29-1 and TRBJ1-5): SAVISQKPSRDICQRGTSLTIQCQVDSQVTMMFWYRQQPGQSLTLIATANQGSEATYESGFVIDKFPISRPNLTFSTLTVSNMSPEDSSIYLCSVEGRTGRNQPQHFGDGTRLSIL.

In regard to this clone: This specimen includes other DNA sequences encoding the same CDR3. The chain combines TRBV9 with TRBJ1-5; TRBD1 matches at 9 bases. J gave up 1 base and V 2 bases, and 1 base lay outside the gene matches. The length of the CDR3 is 15 residues. Looked up from germline, CDR1 is SGDLS and CDR2 is YYNGEE. This chain's CDR3 is CASSVGQGSNQPQHF. CDR3 coding DNA: TGTGCCAGCAGCGTCGGACAGGGGAGCAATCAGCCCCAGCATTTT.

The gene calls are TRBV9 and TRBJ1-2; a possible D gene is TRBD1 (6 bases). Trimming took off 0 bases at V and 3 bases at J, with 15 bases between the two ends. The length of the CDR3 is 16 residues. Looked up from germline, CDR1 is SGDLS and CDR2 is YYNGEE. CDR3 amino acids: CASSVGAGAGDYGYTF. The CDR3 bases are TGTGCCAGCAGCGTAGGGGCAGGGGCCGGGGACTATGGCTACACCTTC.

This clone was detected once. V gene TRBV18 combines with J gene TRBJ2-7, with TRBD2 matching 9 bases. The CDR3 covers 13 residues. Germline CDR1 and CDR2: KGHSH and LQKENI. J lost 4 bases, V lost 3 bases, and 1 base had no gene match. CDR3 loop: CASSPTSGYEQYF. The CDR3, as DNA: TGTGCCAGCTCACCGACTAGCGGTTACGAGCAGTACTTC.

This rearrangement joins TRBV2 to TRBJ1-1; perhaps TRBD1 as D (5 bases). Germline CDR1 is SNHLY and CDR2 is FYNNEI. Trimming took off 6 bases at V and 11 bases at J, with 16 bases between the two ends. The CDR3 contains 12 residues. The CDR3 DNA reads TGTGCCAGCAGGGAATCACAGGAAAGGGCTTTCTTT. Encoded protein: CASRESQERAFF. Drawing the rest from reference TRBV2 and TRBJ1-1, the complete variable domain is EPEVTQTPSHQVTQMGQEVILRCVPISNHLYFYWYRQILGQKVEFLVSFYNNEISEKSEIFDDQFSVERPDGSNFTLKIRSTKLEDSAMYFCASRESQERAFFGQGTRLTVV.

The CDR3, as DNA: TGCGCCAGCAGCCCCACTACAGGGGGCGCGAACACCATATATTTT. Translated: CASSPTTGGANTIYF. The genes are TRBV5-1 and TRBJ1-3; 9 bases are shared with TRBD1. V was pared by 4 bases and J by 7 bases, with 9 bases of the junction left unmatched. The CDR3 has 15 residues. The germline gives CDR1 SGHRS, CDR2 YFSETQ.

The chain employs TRBV6-5 and TRBJ1-1; D gene uncertain. The CDR3 totals 14 residues. Germline CDR1 is MNHEY and CDR2 is SVGAGI. The V and J ends lost 7 bases and 0 bases respectively, with 12 bases between them. The CDR3: CASTLTPMNTEAFF. The CDR3 bases are TGTGCCAGCACTCTGACACCCATGAACACTGAAGCTTTCTTT.

This rearrangement joins TRBV4-1 to TRBJ2-1, with 16 positions matching TRBD2. Germline assignment: CDR1 MGHRA and CDR2 YSYEKL. This CDR3 is 21 amino acids long. The trim removed 1 base at V and 0 bases at J, leaving 9 bases unmatched. The CDR3 nucleotides are TGCGCCAGCAGCCAAGTGGGCCTGGGACTAGCGGGAGGGTTCTCCTACAATGAGCAGTTCTTC. It is translated as CASSQVGLGLAGGFSYNEQFF.

V is TRBV2 and J is TRBJ2-1, with D hard to call. Per germline, CDR1 SNHLY and CDR2 FYNNEI. The CDR3 spans 14 residues. V lost 6 bases to trimming and J lost 1 base, with 10 bases between them. The CDR3 DNA is TGTGCCAGCAGCCATGGCCTTTCCTACAATGAGCAGTTCTTC. Protein: CASSHGLSYNEQFF.

This clone was seen a handful of times. The chain links TRBV5-1 to TRBJ1-2, with TRBD1 matching over 11 bases. Germline lookup yields CDR1 SGHRS and CDR2 YFSETQ. Unmatched junction bases numbered 3, after V lost 0 bases and J lost 5 bases. The CDR3 contains 15 residues. CDR3 nucleotide sequence: TGCGCCAGCAGCTTGGAGGGACAGGGGGAGTATGGCTACACCTTC. Amino acid sequence: CASSLEGQGEYGYTF.

V is TRBV9 and J is TRBJ2-1; D may be TRBD1 (6 bases). Germline V gene sequence: CDR1 SGDLS, CDR2 YYNGEE. Trimming took off 6 bases at V and 12 bases at J, with 22 bases between the two ends. The CDR3 has 14 amino acids. DNA for the CDR3: TGTGCCAGCAATTCCCCGGGCCGAGAAGGGGGGCAGTTCTTC. Translation: CASNSPGREGGQFF.

The chain is built from TRBV29-1 and TRBJ1-2; D might be TRBD1 (6 bases). The germline gives CDR1 SQVTM, CDR2 ANQGSEA. The V and J ends lost 6 bases and 1 base respectively, with 21 bases between them. The CDR3 is 16 amino acids. The CDR3 DNA reads TGCAGCGTGGGGGCAAACAGGGTTTCGGGTAACTATGGCTACACCTTC. Its translation: CSVGANRVSGNYGYTF.

This chain uses TRBV29-1 with TRBJ1-1; a weak D match, TRBD1 (6 bases). Trimming removed 4 bases at V and 4 bases at J, with 19 bases between. This CDR3 contains 15 residues. The germline V gene encodes CDR1 SQVTM and CDR2 ANQGSEA. CDR3 protein: CSVGSGGGMGTEAFF. In DNA form, the CDR3 reads TGCAGCGTTGGGAGCGGGGGGGGCATGGGCACTGAAGCTTTCTTT.

The chain links TRBV18 to TRBJ2-7, with TRBD2 as a possible D gene (5 bases). The V end was cut by 3 bases, the J end by 5 bases, with 14 bases between. Germline V gene lookup returns CDR1 KGHSH and CDR2 LQKENI. The CDR3 totals 14 residues. The DNA of the CDR3 is TGTGCCAGCTCACCCGGGATAGGGCGGGACGAGCAGTACTTC. Encoded protein: CASSPGIGRDEQYF. The full variable domain, with the rest looked up from reference TRBV18 and TRBJ2-7, is NAGVMQNPRHLVRRRGQEARLRCSPMKGHSHVYWYRQLPEEGLKFMVYLQKENIIDESGMPKERFSAEFPKEGPSILRIQQVVRGDSAAYFCASSPGIGRDEQYFGPGTRLTVT.

V and J are TRBV18 and TRBJ2-7; D may be TRBD1 (6 bases). In germline, CDR1 is KGHSH, CDR2 LQKENI. There are 16 residues in the CDR3. V gave up 2 bases and J gave up 2 bases, with 16 bases separating them. In DNA form, the CDR3 reads TGTGCCAGCTCACCATCCGGGGCAGGGGCCCCCTACGAGCAGTACTTC. Translation gives CASSPSGAGAPYEQYF.

The CDR3 reads CSVGRQGSYEQYF. The CDR3 DNA follows: TGCAGCGTTGGAAGACAGGGCTCCTACGAGCAGTACTTC. The chain carries TRBV29-1 and TRBJ2-7, with 7 nucleotides matching TRBD1. The germline V gene has CDR1 SQVTM and CDR2 ANQGSEA. The junction had 3 bases not matched to a gene; V was cut back by 4 bases and J by 0 bases. This CDR3 is 13 amino acids long.

The V gene is TRBV6-6, the J gene TRBJ2-7; D not resolved. This CDR3 region has 13 residues. The V end lost 7 bases, the J end lost 3 bases, and 13 bases lay between the germline ends. CDR1 is MNHNY and CDR2 is SVGAGI in the germline V gene (reference sequence). The DNA for the CDR3 is TGTGCCAGCACTGGTACTGCCAACTACGAGCAGTACTTC. Translation: CASTGTANYEQYF.

V gene TRBV6-5 combines with J gene TRBJ2-3, with TRBD1 matching over 8 bases. CDR1 is MNHEY and CDR2 is SVGAGI in the germline V gene. V was clipped by 2 bases and J by 4 bases; unmatched bases: 8. The CDR3 is 16 residues long. CDR3 DNA sequence: TGTGCCAGCAGTTACGGACAGGGTGGCTTCGCAGATACGCAGTATTTT. Translation gives CASSYGQGGFADTQYF.

V gene TRBV3-1 (or the pseudogene TRBV3-2) combines with J gene TRBJ2-5, with D hard to call. CDR3 size: 14 residues. Trimming took off 1 base at V and 1 base at J, with 7 bases between the two ends. Per germline, CDR1 LGHDT and CDR2 YNNKEL (reference sequence). The CDR3 sequence: CASSQARIQETQYF. CDR3 bases: TGTGCCAGCAGCCAAGCTAGAATCCAAGAGACCCAGTACTTC.